This T cell receptor (beta chain) was recovered during a study of identical twins. Study conclusions and caveats: Models predicted too little out-of-frame TCR alpha sharing in monozygotic twins. High-abundance cord blood beta clonotypes had fewer insertions; memory repertoires showed none. Where beta out-of-frame sequences were concerned, excess twin sharing was weaker. Part of the zero-insertion signal could reflect confounding by invariant MAIT and iNKT cells.

From the 5' RACE reads, TCRdb called clonotypes with MiXCR, one entry per CDR3 protein. The table has about 1.7 million distinct CDR3 sequences, less than 35% seen once. Regarding this clonotype: Its antigen is currently unknown. This sequence may be a read error, since a much larger clone differs from it by one base.

Germline V gene data show CDR1 as SQVTM and CDR2 as ANQGSEA. CDR3 length: 12 residues. What was sequenced was cord blood. The chain has TRBV29-1 and TRBJ2-3, with 10 bases fitting TRBD1. The clonotype was recovered from a newborn girl in good health. The CDR3 reads CSVGQGADAQYF. In DNA, the CDR3 is TGCAGCGTTGGACAGGGGGCAGATGCGCAGTATTTT.